The 13 T cell receptor beta chains given below trace back to one sample, sequenced in a study of shared clonotypes between healthy human individuals. Libraries were prepared by immunoSEQ multiplex PCR; TCRdb keeps only in-frame clonotypes and omits some of them. This table has 800,000 to 1,200,000 clones, more than 75% appearing once. Specimen: memory CD4+ T cells from PBMCs. Regarding subset: CD45RA-negative fraction. All receptors come from a man in his late teens or twenties in good health. Some clones in this sample may be carry-over from other donors' samples.

The rearrangement links TRBV13 to TRBJ2-7; the D gene is possibly TRBD2 (6 bases). Germline loops: CDR1 PRHDT, CDR2 FYEKMQ (reference sequence). Trimming pared 5 bases from V and 0 bases from J, leaving 17 bases between. CDR3 length: 16 residues. As DNA, the CDR3 is TGTGCCAGCAGCCCGCGGGGCCGCTACGTCTCCTACGAGCAGTACTTC. Translation: CASSPRGRYVSYEQYF.

This clone has just one count. The chain combines TRBV2 with TRBJ2-7, with TRBD1 matching over 8 bases. Losses at the gene ends were 6 bases for V and 3 bases for J; bases not matched to a gene: 4. The CDR3 totals 13 residues. The germline V gene encodes CDR1 SNHLY and CDR2 FYNNEI. In DNA, the CDR3 is TGTGCCAGCAGCCGACAGGGGAACTACGAGCAGTACTTC. Amino acid sequence: CASSRQGNYEQYF.

The chain has TRBV5-1 and TRBJ2-3; unclear D gene. The CDR3 contains 14 residues. V was clipped by 2 bases and J by 2 bases, with 9 bases between them. The germline CDR1 and CDR2 sequences are SGHRS and YFSETQ. CDR3 region: CASSLERVTDTQYF. The CDR3 DNA reads as TGCGCCAGCAGCTTAGAGCGAGTCACAGATACGCAGTATTTT.

This chain's CDR3 is CAWNRGITDTQYF. The CDR3 DNA sequence: TGTGCCTGGAATAGGGGGATTACAGATACGCAGTATTTT. This sequence joins TRBV30 and TRBJ2-3, with D perhaps matching TRBD1 (6 bases). CDR1 and CDR2 (germline): GTSNPN, SVGIG (reference sequence). V was cut by 4 bases and J by 3 bases, with 11 bases left in between. The CDR3 extends over 13 amino acids. The full variable domain, rest sourced from reference TRBV30 and TRBJ2-3, is SQTIHQWPATLVQPVGSPLSLECTVEGTSNPNLYWYRQAAGRGLQLLFYSVGIGQISSEVPQNLSASRPQDRQFILSSKKLLLSDSGFYLCAWNRGITDTQYFGPGTRLTVL.

V gene TRBV15 combines with J gene TRBJ1-4, with TRBD1 matching over 7 bases. From germline, CDR1 is LNHNV and CDR2 YYDKDF (reference sequence). V lost 3 bases and J lost 2; bases outside the gene matches: 6. The CDR3 sequence is 16 residues long. The chain's CDR3 is CATSSGETGTNEKLFF. CDR3 nucleotides: TGTGCCACCAGCAGCGGTGAGACAGGGACTAATGAAAAACTGTTTTTT. Supplemented by reference TRBV15 and TRBJ1-4, the full variable domain reads DAMVIQNPRYQVTQFGKPVTLSCSQTLNHNVMYWYQQKSSQAPKLLFHYYDKDFNNEADTPDNFQSRRPNTSFCFLDIRSPGLGDTAMYLCATSSGETGTNEKLFFGSGTQLSVL.

The rearrangement uses TRBV6-5 and TRBJ2-7, with 7 positions matching TRBD1. Unmatched junction bases numbered 12, after V lost 6 bases and J lost 4 bases. The germline V gene has CDR1 MNHEY and CDR2 SVGAGI. This CDR3 comprises 15 residues. The CDR3, as DNA: TGTGCCAGCAGCTACCCCGGGACAGAACCTTACGAGCAGTACTTC. It specifies CASSYPGTEPYEQYF.

A single count supports this clone. This chain uses TRBV5-1 with TRBJ2-7, with TRBD1 matching 9 bases. CDR3 length equals 17 residues. After removal of 0 bases from V and 3 bases from J, the junction contained 10 bases not matched to a gene. Germline V gene data show CDR1 as SGHRS and CDR2 as YFSETQ. DNA for the CDR3: TGCGCCAGCAGCTTGGCGCCCCCAACAGGGGGCGGCTACGAGCAGTACTTC. It specifies CASSLAPPTGGGYEQYF.

The chain uses TRBV27 and TRBJ1-5; 8 nucleotides match TRBD1. Germline trimming cut 0 bases from V and 2 bases from J; bases unmatched to any gene: 6. CDR1 and CDR2 (germline): MNHEY, SMNVEV (reference sequence). CDR3 length equals 17 residues. CDR3 amino acids: CASSLSLATGGNQPQHF. The CDR3 coding sequence is TGTGCCAGCAGTTTATCCCTAGCGACAGGGGGCAATCAGCCCCAGCATTTT.

V gene TRBV28 combines with J gene TRBJ2-5, with 9 bases matching TRBD2. Germline CDR1 is MDHEN and CDR2 is SYDVKM. This CDR3 region has 18 residues. Trimming at V came to 3 bases and at J to 0 bases, leaving 11 bases not matched to a gene. In DNA, the CDR3 is TGTGCCAGCAGTTTTTGGGGGAGCGGGGGGCCGTACCAAGAGACCCAGTACTTC. This codes for CASSFWGSGGPYQETQYF.

V gene TRBV2 combines with J gene TRBJ2-5; D perhaps matches TRBD1 (6 bases). CDR1 is SNHLY, CDR2 FYNNEI, per germline. CDR3 length equals 13 residues. V was clipped by 5 bases and J by 5 bases, with 12 bases between them. CDR3 DNA: TGTGCCAGCAGTTTCTGGGGGCCCGAGACCCAGTACTTC. Its translation: CASSFWGPETQYF.

The chain recombines TRBV30 with TRBJ1-2; TRBD1 agrees at 7 bases. This CDR3 contains 13 residues. The junction had 7 bases not matched to a gene; V was cut back by 5 bases and J by 4 bases. The V gene's germline CDR1 is GTSNPN and CDR2 SVGIG (reference sequence). The CDR3 protein is CAWGDSRIYGYTF. CDR3 nucleotides: TGTGCCTGGGGGGACAGTAGGATCTATGGCTACACCTTC. Filled out from reference TRBV30 and TRBJ1-2, the complete variable domain reads SQTIHQWPATLVQPVGSPLSLECTVEGTSNPNLYWYRQAAGRGLQLLFYSVGIGQISSEVPQNLSASRPQDRQFILSSKKLLLSDSGFYLCAWGDSRIYGYTFGSGTRLTVV.

The V and J genes are TRBV6-5 and TRBJ2-2; 9 nucleotides match TRBD1. This CDR3 comprises 15 residues. With 2 bases clipped from V and 5 bases from J, the junction kept 3 bases outside the gene matches. The germline gives CDR1 MNHEY, CDR2 SVGAGI. CDR3 loop: CASSYGTGWTGELFF. CDR3 sequence (DNA): TGTGCCAGCAGTTACGGGACAGGGTGGACCGGGGAGCTGTTTTTT.

This rearrangement joins TRBV7-2 to TRBJ1-5; D remains ambiguous. Trimming left V 5 bases short and J 3 bases short, with 8 bases between. The CDR3 loop spans 13 amino acids. The germline CDR1 and CDR2 sequences are SGHTA and FQGNSA. The CDR3, as DNA: TGTGCCAGCAGCCAAGATCCCAATCAGCCCCAGCATTTT. It yields the protein CASSQDPNQPQHF.